The 22 T cell receptor beta chains presented below share a single source sample, sequenced in a study of read filtering for tumor transcriptome and immune sequencing. This library used roughly 0.4 ug RNA and molecular barcoded adaptors spanning alpha/delta and beta/gamma chains. TCRdb re-called the reads through MiXCR, storing one row per CDR3 protein. The table shows about 27,000 distinct CDR3 sequences, with under 15% occurring only once. The sequenced sample consisted of a population of CD138-negative cells sorted from bone marrow. Source of these receptors: a donor at least 40 years old with multiple myeloma.

At least ten counts were recorded for this clonotype. The CDR3 DNA is TGCAGTGCTAGGTTCGGGAGGTCACCCTACGAGCAGTACTTC. This translates into CSARFGRSPYEQYF. The chain carries TRBV20-1 and TRBJ2-7, with TRBD2 matching over 7 bases. The V segment lost 3 bases and the J segment 2 bases; nucleotides outside the gene matches: 7. CDR1 is DFQATT, CDR2 SNEGSKA, per germline (reference sequence). This CDR3 is built from 14 residues.

A word on this clonotype: A read error is the likely source, as a far larger clone sits one nucleotide away. This chain connects TRBV11-1 to TRBJ2-6, with a possible D match to TRBD2 (6 bases). The V gene's germline CDR1 is SGHAT and CDR2 FQDESV (reference sequence). The CDR3 sequence is 18 residues long. DNA for the CDR3: TGTGCCAGCAGTCGAAGACTAGATATTAACTCTGGGGCCAACGCCCTGACTTTC. It yields the protein CASSRRLDINSGANALTF.

This clonotype was recorded many times. The rearrangement uses TRBV4-2 and TRBJ2-3; TRBD2 matches at 7 bases. This CDR3 is 15 amino acids long. V was pared by 4 bases and J by 3 bases, with 7 bases of the junction left unmatched. Germline CDR1 reads LGHNA; CDR2 reads YNFKEQ. CDR3 DNA sequence: TGTGCCAGCAGCCCTGGCGGGAGTGGAACAGATACGCAGTATTTT. Protein product: CASSPGGSGTDTQYF.

Of note for this clonotype: Without the conserved terminal phenylalanine or tryptophan, this CDR3 likely stems from a read error. Because the CDR3's place on the DNA is in doubt, the DNA is left out and the CDR3 is given as listed by TCRdb. The chain combines TRBV6-2 or TRBV6-3 with TRBJ2-1; the table's D call of TRBD1 was not tested on the DNA. Counting both end residues, the CDR3 totals 18 amino acids. Germline lookup yields CDR1 MNHEY and CDR2 SVGEGT. The CDR3 reads CASSSPGTGAASYNEQIY.

To note about this clonotype: Since a much larger clone is just one base distant, this may be a read error. The chain links TRBV5-1 to TRBJ2-1; D possibly corresponds to TRBD2 (7 bases). The CDR3 totals 14 residues. The V end lost 2 bases, the J end lost 8 bases, and 14 bases lay between the germline ends. Germline CDR1 reads SGHRS; CDR2 reads YFSETQ. The CDR3 bases are TGCGCCAGCAGCTTCGCAGAGGGGGGGGATGAGCAGTTCTTC. Translating gives CASSFAEGGDEQFF.

This clonotype was detected only a few times. CDR3 DNA sequence: TGTGCCAGCAGTGAATGGTCAGGGGCGGGGAACACTGAAGCTTTCTTT. Translating it yields CASSEWSGAGNTEAFF. V gene TRBV6-1 combines with J gene TRBJ1-1; D may be TRBD1 (6 bases). CDR1 is MNHNS and CDR2 is SASEGT in the germline V gene. This CDR3 contains 16 residues. Trimming stripped 2 bases from V and 1 base from J, with 14 bases between.

The chain uses TRBV11-2 and TRBJ2-7; TRBD2 agrees at 8 bases. There are 16 residues in the CDR3. V lost 5 bases and J lost 7; bases outside the gene matches: 16. From germline, CDR1 is SGHAT and CDR2 FQNNGV. The CDR3 DNA reads TGTGCCAGCAGCCCTATCTCGGGCGGGAGGCCGGTTGAGCAGTACTTC. Its translation: CASSPISGGRPVEQYF.

Concerning this clonotype: This sequence is one base from a far larger clone and is likely a read error. This chain uses TRBV7-6 with TRBJ2-1, with a tentative D call TRBD2 (6 bases). This CDR3 spans 13 amino acids. V lost 0 bases, J lost 10 bases, and 10 bases lay in between. Germline values: CDR1 SGHVS, CDR2 FNYEAQ. CDR3 residues: CASSLADREEQFF. In DNA form, the CDR3 reads TGTGCCAGCAGCTTAGCCGACCGGGAGGAGCAGTTCTTC.

The sample holds many counts of this clonotype. This chain links TRBV12-3 or TRBV12-4 with TRBJ2-2, with 14 nucleotides matching TRBD2. The CDR3 is 19 residues long. J lost 3 bases, V lost 4 bases, and 10 bases had no gene match. The CDR3 DNA sequence: TGTGCCAGCAGTTCCTCCCCCGGACTAGCGGGAGGTGACACCGGGGAGCTGTTTTTT. It encodes CASSSSPGLAGGDTGELFF.

This clonotype was found a few times. A far larger clone differs by one base, so this is likely a read error. The CDR3 does not end in the conserved phenylalanine or tryptophan, so this is likely a read error. It is unclear where the CDR3 begins or ends on the DNA, so no DNA is shown, and the CDR3 is as TCRdb lists it. The gene calls are TRBV19 and TRBJ1-6. The CDR3 is made up of 13 amino acids, end residues included. Looked up from germline, CDR1 is LNHDA and CDR2 is SQIVND (reference sequence). The CDR3 loop reads CASSFGTSGEQYL.

V usage is TRBV5-1 and J usage is TRBJ2-1; 9 positions agree with TRBD1. Germline V lookup: CDR1 SGHRS, CDR2 YFSETQ. The trim removed 10 bases at V and 3 bases at J, leaving 11 bases unmatched. There are 15 residues in the CDR3. CDR3 loop: CACGPEGQGYNEQFF. The CDR3 coding sequence is TGCGCCTGCGGCCCGGAGGGACAGGGCTACAATGAGCAGTTCTTC.

Concerning this clonotype: Sequence at one end of the junction differs from germline and may be a read error. V and J are TRBV18 and TRBJ2-1, with 12 positions matching TRBD1. CDR3 length equals 16 residues. Per germline, CDR1 KGHSH and CDR2 LQKENI. The CDR3 here is CVSSLTGTGGPNEQFF. CDR3 DNA sequence: TGTGTCAGCTCACTAACCGGGACAGGGGGCCCTAATGAGCAGTTCTTC.

At least ten counts were recorded for this clonotype. This chain joins TRBV6-2 or TRBV6-3 and TRBJ2-3; 9 bases fit TRBD1. The CDR3 totals 13 residues. CDR1 and CDR2 (germline): MNHEY, SVGEGT. V lost 9 bases and J lost 1; bases outside the gene matches: 2. CDR3 protein: CASTGGRTDTQYF. The CDR3 bases are TGTGCCAGTACAGGGGGCCGCACAGATACGCAGTATTTT.

V usage is TRBV5-4 and J usage is TRBJ2-3; weak D call: TRBD2 (6 bases). This CDR3 has 15 amino acids. V was cut by 2 bases and J by 5 bases, with 15 bases left in between. Germline V gene data show CDR1 as SGHNT and CDR2 as YYREEE (reference sequence). The CDR3 loop reads CASSFGGERLDTQYF. The CDR3, as DNA: TGTGCCAGCAGCTTTGGAGGGGAGAGGTTAGATACGCAGTATTTT.

This clonotype was detected ten times or more. The chain is built from TRBV7-8 and TRBJ2-3, with D possibly being TRBD1 or TRBD2 (5 bases each). The CDR3 extends over 14 amino acids. Trimming pared 3 bases from V and 0 bases from J, leaving 7 bases between. Per germline, CDR1 SGHVS and CDR2 FQNEAQ. CDR3 amino acids: CASSLGRSTDTQYF. The CDR3 DNA sequence: TGTGCCAGCAGCTTGGGACGGAGCACAGATACGCAGTATTTT.

This clonotype was found many times. This sequence joins TRBV27 and TRBJ2-5, with 9 nucleotides matching TRBD1. This CDR3 has 14 amino acids. Germline assignment: CDR1 MNHEY and CDR2 SMNVEV (reference sequence). After removal of 6 bases from V and 5 bases from J, the junction contained 7 bases not matched to a gene. Written as DNA, the CDR3 is TGTGCCAGCAGAGGGACAGGGCAAAGGGAGACCCAGTACTTC. This gives the protein CASRGTGQRETQYF.

This clonotype was detected many times. The chain joins TRBV29-1 to TRBJ2-7, with 9 bases aligning to TRBD2. The CDR3 contains 10 residues. The germline V gene encodes CDR1 SQVTM and CDR2 ANQGSEA. J gave up 6 bases and V 7 bases, and 1 base lay outside the gene matches. This CDR3 is CSAREGEQYF. The CDR3, as DNA: TGCAGCGCGCGGGAGGGCGAGCAGTACTTC.

This clonotype showed up many times. A much larger clone lies a single base off, so this may be a read error. CDR3 sequence (DNA): TGCGCCAGCAACCTAGAGAAGTCGGATGAAAAACTGTTTTTT. As protein: CASNLEKSDEKLFF. The V call is TRBV5-1, the J call TRBJ1-4; D gene unclear. Per germline, CDR1 SGHRS and CDR2 YFSETQ. The CDR3 has 14 residues. The V gene lost 6 bases and the J gene lost 6 bases, with 15 bases spanning the gap.

Ten or more counts support this clonotype. The V and J genes are TRBV5-1 and TRBJ2-7, with 10 bases that match TRBD1. This CDR3 region has 14 residues. The V segment lost 4 bases and the J segment 2 bases; nucleotides outside the gene matches: 3. Per germline, CDR1 SGHRS and CDR2 YFSETQ. The CDR3 here is CASSLTGGAYEQYF. Here the CDR3 DNA reads TGCGCCAGCAGCCTGACAGGGGGCGCCTACGAGCAGTACTTC.

This clonotype was observed a few times. Just one base apart from a much larger clone, this may be a read error. This chain connects TRBV4-1 to TRBJ2-1; D is unclear. From germline, CDR1 is MGHRA and CDR2 YSYEKL. CDR3 length equals 12 residues. CDR3 protein: CASSPSYDEQFF. CDR3 bases: TGCGCCAGCAGCCCCTCCTACGATGAGCAGTTCTTC.

This chain connects TRBV19 to TRBJ2-2; 7 bases line up with TRBD1. CDR3 length equals 15 residues. Trimming at V came to 6 bases and at J to 2 bases, leaving 6 bases not matched to a gene. The germline gives CDR1 LNHDA, CDR2 SQIVND (reference sequence). CDR3 in DNA: TGTGCCAGTAGCCAACGACAGGGAAACACCGGGGAGCTGTTTTTT. Translating gives CASSQRQGNTGELFF.

This clonotype has at least ten counts. This chain uses TRBV7-3 with TRBJ2-2; tentatively, D is TRBD1 (6 bases). Germline CDR1 is SGHTA and CDR2 is FQGTGA. CDR3 size: 13 residues. V was cut by 8 bases and J by 1 base, with 8 bases left in between. The CDR3 coding sequence is TGTGCCAGCCAGGGGCGGAACACCGGGGAGCTGTTTTTT. It codes for CASQGRNTGELFF.